The rows below give T cell receptor beta chains drawn from one sample of a study of OX40 agonist ivuxolimab in advanced cancers. Profiled with immunoSEQ multiplex PCR; TCRdb holds only in-frame clones, not every one. The data show 55,000 to 75,000 clones, about nine tenths seen once. The sample consisted of CD4+ or CD8+ T cells sorted from blood, taken in a trial of the OX40 agonist ivuxolimab. The receptors stem from an adult with an advanced solid tumor such as melanoma, head and neck, liver or kidney cancer. Each CDR3 is given with its conserved first and last residue. A D gene is named only where the DNA matches it firmly. Clone size is not always given. Where it is, it says once, few, many or a class for expanded clones.

v_gene,d_gene,abundance,j_gene,CDR3nt,CDR3aa
TRBV6-5,TRBD2,-,TRBJ2-3,TGTGCCAGCAGCCCTACCATCGGGAGGGCGGATACGCAGTATTTT,CASSPTIGRADTQYF
TRBV5-4,-,-,TRBJ2-2,TGTGCCAGCAGCTTGGGGGGCGGCAGGGCGAACACCGGGGAGCTGTTTTTT,CASSLGGGRANTGELFF
TRBV6-6,TRBD1,-,TRBJ2-7,TGTGCCAGCAGACGAGACAGGGACTACGAGCAGTACTTC,CASRRDRDYEQYF
TRBV6-6,TRBD2,-,TRBJ2-1,TGTGCCAGCAGTTACCCGACTAGCCGGTTGGGCAATGAGCAGTTCTTC,CASSYPTSRLGNEQFF
TRBV21-1,-,-,TRBJ2-1,TGTGCCAGCAGCAAAGGGGCAGCGGGAGGAATTAGCTCCTACAATGAGCAGTTCTTC,CASSKGAAGGISSYNEQFF
TRBV5-4,-,-,TRBJ1-1,TGTGCCAGCAGCTCTACGATGAACACTGAAGCTTTCTTT,CASSSTMNTEAFF
TRBV30,-,-,TRBJ2-5,TGTGCCTGGAGTCGGGATAGCCGGGAGACCCAGTACTTC,CAWSRDSRETQYF
TRBV9,TRBD2,-,TRBJ2-1,TGTGCCAGCAGCCCCGGACTAGCGGACAATGAGCAGTTCTTC,CASSPGLADNEQFF
TRBV30,-,once,TRBJ1-1,TGTGCCTCTTCGGTACACTTAAACACTGAAGCTTTCTTT,CASSVHLNTEAFF
TRBV18,-,-,TRBJ1-1,TGTGCCAGCTCACCCAGGCAGCTTAGTCTTGACGCTGAAGCTTTCTTT,CASSPRQLSLDAEAFF
TRBV2,-,-,TRBJ2-1,TGTGCCAGCAGTGGTCAGGGGCCCAACTACAATGAGCAGTTCTTC,CASSGQGPNYNEQFF
TRBV27,-,-,TRBJ2-7,TGTGCCAGCAGTTTTGGGACACAAAGCTACGAGCAGTACTTC,CASSFGTQSYEQYF
TRBV7-2,-,-,TRBJ1-1,TGTGCCAGCAGCTTAGCTGAACTTAACACTGAAGCTTTCTTT,CASSLAELNTEAFF
TRBV28,-,-,TRBJ2-3,TGTGCCAGCAGTTTATCTCAGGCGCAGCCCGCTAGCACAGATACGCAGTATTTT,CASSLSQAQPASTDTQYF
TRBV7-6,TRBD1,-,TRBJ1-2,TGTGCCAGCAGCTTACAGGGGGCGTATGGCTACACCTTC,CASSLQGAYGYTF
TRBV11-2,TRBD2,-,TRBJ2-1,TGTGCCAGCAGCTCGGGAGGGGCTTTGGCAGGCGGAAGGGAGTTCTTC,CASSSGGALAGGREFF
TRBV18,TRBD1,-,TRBJ1-2,TGTGCCAGCTCACCAATTGAAGGGGGCGACTATGGCTACACCTTC,CASSPIEGGDYGYTF
TRBV4-1,TRBD2,-,TRBJ2-7,TGCGCCAGCAGCCAGGCCGTAGGGAAGCGGGAGGGCCGGCAGTACTTC,CASSQAVGKREGRQYF
TRBV9,-,few,TRBJ2-1,TGTGCCAGCAGCGTAGCTACAGCTAGCCCCCCCAATGAGCAGTTCTTC,CASSVATASPPNEQFF
TRBV7-2,TRBD2,-,TRBJ2-1,TGTGCCAGCAGCACCGGACTAGCGAGCTTGGATGAGCAGTTCTTC,CASSTGLASLDEQFF
TRBV7-9,-,-,TRBJ2-2,TGTGCCAGCAGCTTAGGAGGGAGCGGGGAGCTGTTTTTT,CASSLGGSGELFF
TRBV9,-,-,TRBJ2-2,TGTGCCAGCAGCGTAAGTGGGAACACCGGGGAGCTGTTTTTT,CASSVSGNTGELFF
TRBV18,-,-,TRBJ2-3,TGTGCCAGCTCACCACCGAACGCCCCGGGAGATACGCAGTATTTT,CASSPPNAPGDTQYF
TRBV29-1,TRBD2,-,TRBJ2-3,TGCAGCGCCACTAGCGCCCTGGGCACAGATACGCAGTATTTT,CSATSALGTDTQYF
TRBV7-2,-,-,TRBJ2-7,TGTGCCAGCAGCTTAAGCGGAAATTACGAGCAGTACTTC,CASSLSGNYEQYF
TRBV18,-,once,TRBJ2-1,TGTGCCAGCTCACACTCCCGGGAGATGGAGTTCTTC,CASSHSREMEFF